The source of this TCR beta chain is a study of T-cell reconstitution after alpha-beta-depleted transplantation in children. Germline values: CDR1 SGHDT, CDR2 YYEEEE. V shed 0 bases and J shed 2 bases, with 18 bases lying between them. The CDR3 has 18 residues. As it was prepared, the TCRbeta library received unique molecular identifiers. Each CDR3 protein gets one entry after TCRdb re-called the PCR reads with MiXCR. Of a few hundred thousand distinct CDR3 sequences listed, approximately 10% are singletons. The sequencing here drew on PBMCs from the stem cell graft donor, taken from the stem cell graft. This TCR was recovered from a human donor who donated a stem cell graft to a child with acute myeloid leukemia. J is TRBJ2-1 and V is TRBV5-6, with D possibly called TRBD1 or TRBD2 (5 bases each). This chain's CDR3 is CASSLVGYWGSTYNEQFF. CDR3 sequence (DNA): TGTGCCAGCAGCTTGGTGGGTTATTGGGGGAGCACCTACAATGAGCAGTTCTTC.